The sequence of this TCR beta chain was determined in a study of early T cells in non-severe SARS-CoV-2 infection. General study results and limits: Anti-spike CD8 specificities were favored by VDJdb matching, whose results missed private and CD4 specificities.

This clonotype has ten or more counts. Its antigen is unknown. Trimming stripped 0 bases from V and 5 bases from J, with 7 bases between. This CDR3 contains 13 residues. Unique molecular identifiers were added to individual cDNA molecules. TCRdb re-analysed the 5' RACE reads in MiXCR, keeping a single row per CDR3 protein. In the table there are some 70,000 distinct CDR3 sequences, more than 4% of which are singletons. The sample was whole blood. The gene calls are TRBV12-3 or TRBV12-4 and TRBJ1-1, with no clear D. This clonotype was obtained from an adult who was a healthcare worker with PCR-confirmed SARS-CoV-2 infection or an uninfected control (not recorded which). CDR3 in amino acids: CASSLAPLTEAFF. CDR3 coding DNA: TGTGCCAGCAGTTTAGCCCCTCTTACTGAAGCTTTCTTT.